This T cell receptor (beta chain) was profiled in a study of blood T cell repertoires in COVID-19. About the study: There were acute and convalescent COVID-19 samples, and they came from the United States, Italy and Spain. Sources were T cells, B-cell-depleted T cells, or PBMCs; the material itself was cDNA or gDNA.

Under the authors' procedure: Quantification of nucleated cells was approximated via reference gene primer amplification. Measured with immunoSEQ multiplex PCR; TCRdb has only the in-frame clones, and not every one. The V and J calls and clone size come from that table; D and trimming were worked out from the DNA. The sample holds around 130,000 clones, 84% seen once. The sequence was collected from a woman aged 55-69 years with acute or convalescent COVID-19. The sample taken for sequencing was peripheral blood.

This CDR3 reads CAFSTGRNQPQHF. For the CDR3, the DNA is TGTGCCTTCTCCACGGGTAGGAATCAGCCCCAGCATTTT. V gene TRBV30 combines with J gene TRBJ1-5; D is unresolved. The germline V gene has CDR1 GTSNPN and CDR2 SVGIG (reference sequence). V was trimmed by 7 bases and J by 4 bases, leaving 14 bases between them. The length of the CDR3 is 13 residues.